This T cell receptor (beta chain) is drawn from a study of T cells in localized non-small cell lung cancer. Study observations and caveats: Tumor trailed uninvolved adjacent lung in T cell clonality, which peaked there. Researchers found a median roughly 50 of the top 100 tumor clones in adjacent lung.

Per germline, CDR1 SQVTM and CDR2 ANQGSEA. The CDR3 covers 14 residues. The V and J ends lost 7 bases and 0 bases, in that order; junction bases with no gene match: 7. To note about this clone: Its antigen remains unknown.

Method: immunoSEQ multiplex PCR; TCRdb's copy keeps in-frame clones and lacks some. The repertoire consists of about 41,000 clones, with approximately 86% occurring once and the leading ten covering 7% to 9%. V and J are TRBV29-1 and TRBJ2-3; 7 nucleotides agree with TRBD2. This sequence was found in a woman aged 18 to 49 with stage III lung adenocarcinoma. The source was peripheral blood, collected before any cancer treatment. CDR3 nucleotide sequence: TGCAGCGCCGAGGGAGGGGTTAGCACAGATACGCAGTATTTT. This sequence encodes CSAEGGVSTDTQYF.